A single sample is the source of the 21 T cell receptor beta chains below, sequenced in a study of shared clonotypes between healthy human individuals (dated by TCRdb to about 2020). Libraries were constructed by the immunoSEQ multiplex PCR assay. In TCRdb, the immuneACCESS table is reduced to in-frame sequences with V and J assigned. These tables do not hold every clone; where another copy was compared, an unresolved V gene accounts for under half, and the others remain unexplained. Present in this sample are 2 million to 2.5 million clones, under 95% of which were seen just once. Around 0.38% of the sample belongs to the ten largest clones. What was sequenced was naive CD4+ T cells from PBMCs. Per the publication, the cell subset or site label means: CD45RA+ positively selected. These receptors were taken from a man younger than 35 in good health. Some clones in this sample may be carry-over from other donors' samples.

This chain links TRBV5-4 with TRBJ2-7; 11 bases are shared with TRBD1. Germline values: CDR1 SGHNT, CDR2 YYREEE (reference sequence). The ends lost 4 bases at V and 1 base at J; junction bases unmatched: 4. There are 15 residues in the CDR3. CDR3 region: CASSPGTGGSYEQYF. In DNA form, the CDR3 reads TGTGCCAGCAGCCCAGGGACAGGGGGGTCCTACGAGCAGTACTTC. Together with reference TRBV5-4 and TRBJ2-7, the CDR3 gives the full variable domain: ETGVTQSPTHLIKTRGQQVTLRCSSQSGHNTVSWYQQALGQGPQFIFQYYREEENGRGNFPPRFSGLQFPNYSSELNVNALELDDSALYLCASSPGTGGSYEQYFGPGTRLTVT.

The chain has TRBV19 and TRBJ2-1, with 8 positions matching TRBD2. The CDR3 is 14 residues long. Germline V CDR1 and CDR2: LNHDA, SQIVND (reference sequence). The V and J ends lost 5 bases and 5 bases, in that order; junction bases with no gene match: 5. The chain's CDR3 is CASSEWREDNEQFF. In nucleotides, the CDR3 is TGTGCCAGTAGTGAATGGCGGGAGGACAATGAGCAGTTCTTC.

V is TRBV28 and J is TRBJ1-2; 8 bases fit TRBD1. Per germline, CDR1 MDHEN and CDR2 SYDVKM. The CDR3 extends over 17 amino acids. The V segment lost 1 base and the J segment 6 bases; nucleotides outside the gene matches: 13. Here the CDR3 reads CASSLYSGRGRFDGYTF. In DNA, the CDR3 is TGTGCCAGCAGTTTATATTCGGGCAGGGGGCGCTTTGATGGCTACACCTTC.

The rearrangement joins TRBV5-8 to TRBJ2-7; a weak D match, TRBD2 (7 bases). Germline CDR1 reads SGHTS; CDR2 reads YDEGEE. The CDR3 is made up of 14 amino acids. V was clipped by 5 bases and J by 4 bases, with 16 bases between them. As DNA, the CDR3 is TGTGCCAGCAGGCCCGGGGGGCGCGGGTACGAGCAGTACTTC. Translated, it gives CASRPGGRGYEQYF.

This clone was detected once. V is TRBV15 and J is TRBJ2-1; D may be TRBD2 (6 bases). The CDR3 is 15 residues long. Trimming took 2 bases from V and 7 from J, leaving 15 bases between them. Germline V gene data show CDR1 as LNHNV and CDR2 as YYDKDF (reference sequence). In DNA, the CDR3 is TGTGCCACCAGCAGAACCTATGGACTAAATAATGAGCAGTTCTTC. Protein product: CATSRTYGLNNEQFF.

The chain uses TRBV5-1 and TRBJ1-2, with D hard to call. The V gene lost 0 bases and the J gene lost 1 base, with 13 bases spanning the gap. Germline CDR1 and CDR2: SGHRS and YFSETQ. The CDR3 consists of 16 residues. This chain's CDR3 is CASSLASFGVNYGYTF. CDR3 bases: TGCGCCAGCAGCTTGGCGTCTTTTGGGGTTAACTATGGCTACACCTTC.

The CDR3 DNA follows: TGTGCCAGCAGTTTGCACGGGACATCCCTTGAAAAACTGTTTTTT. Its translation: CASSLHGTSLEKLFF. The rearrangement joins TRBV6-5 to TRBJ1-4, with D tentatively TRBD1 (6 bases). Germline V gene sequence: CDR1 MNHEY, CDR2 SVGAGI. The germline V and J ends were trimmed by 4 bases and 7 bases, with 16 bases remaining between them. This CDR3 contains 15 residues.

The chain combines TRBV10-2 with TRBJ2-1; 11 nucleotides agree with TRBD2. Trimming removed 3 bases from V and 3 bases from J; junction bases left unmatched: 7. In germline, CDR1 is WSHSY, CDR2 SAAADI. The CDR3 length is 17 residues. The CDR3 region has the DNA TGCGCCAGCAGTGACTCCCTGACTAGCGGGAACTACAATGAGCAGTTCTTC. This codes for CASSDSLTSGNYNEQFF.

This clone occurred a few times. This chain uses TRBV18 with TRBJ1-5; D might be TRBD1 (6 bases). Germline CDR1 and CDR2: KGHSH and LQKENI. The CDR3 is 15 amino acids. The V and J ends lost 6 bases and 2 bases respectively, with 14 bases between them. CDR3 region: CASSQGIFGNQPQHF. Written as DNA, the CDR3 is TGTGCCAGCTCCCAGGGGATATTCGGCAATCAGCCCCAGCATTTT.

This chain uses TRBV19 with TRBJ1-2; 9 positions match TRBD1. This CDR3 region has 14 residues. The germline V gene encodes CDR1 LNHDA and CDR2 SQIVND (reference sequence). With V trimmed by 5 bases and J by 3 bases, 4 bases remained unmatched. The DNA of the CDR3 is TGTGCCAGTAGTGGACAGGGGAAGGACTATGGCTACACCTTC. Translation gives CASSGQGKDYGYTF.

The rearrangement uses TRBV6-1 and TRBJ1-2; D not certain. Trimming pared 2 bases from V and 0 bases from J, leaving 10 bases between. The CDR3 extends over 15 amino acids. Germline CDR1 MNHNS, CDR2 SASEGT. The CDR3 sequence: CASSERSSANYGYTF. The CDR3 bases are TGTGCCAGCAGTGAACGGAGCTCAGCTAACTATGGCTACACCTTC.

The chain uses TRBV11-2 and TRBJ1-1; TRBD1 matches 7 bases. V dropped 1 base and J dropped 3; count of bases not matched to a gene: 2. This CDR3 is 14 amino acids long. Germline CDR1 and CDR2: SGHAT and FQNNGV. The CDR3 sequence is CASSLGQGYTEAFF. The CDR3 DNA is TGTGCCAGCAGCTTAGGACAGGGATACACTGAAGCTTTCTTT.

This chain links TRBV29-1 with TRBJ1-4; D remains unclear. Germline V gives CDR1 SQVTM, CDR2 ANQGSEA. Trimming shortened V by 7 bases and J by 5 bases, and 14 bases separated the two germline ends. The CDR3 sequence is 13 residues long. This chain's CDR3 is CSAAESLNEKLFF. CDR3 in DNA: TGCAGCGCCGCGGAGAGTTTAAATGAAAAACTGTTTTTT.

The chain employs TRBV7-9 and TRBJ2-7, with TRBD1 matching over 7 bases. Germline V gene sequence: CDR1 SEHNR, CDR2 FQNEAQ (reference sequence). The CDR3 runs to 18 residues. V lost 1 base, J lost 1 base, and 13 bases stayed unmatched. CDR3 nucleotide sequence: TGTGCCAGCAGCTTAGGCCGCACTACAGGGGTAGGGTCCTACGAGCAGTACTTC. Translated, it gives CASSLGRTTGVGSYEQYF.

The chain carries TRBV28 and TRBJ1-5, with D perhaps matching TRBD1 (5 bases). V was shortened by 2 bases and J by 6 bases, with 17 bases between the two germline ends. From germline, CDR1 is MDHEN and CDR2 SYDVKM. The CDR3 spans 16 residues. The CDR3 reads CASSLVAGRLSQPQHF. The DNA of the CDR3 is TGTGCCAGCAGTTTAGTGGCAGGGAGATTATCTCAGCCCCAGCATTTT.

The V gene is TRBV2, the J gene TRBJ2-5; D unresolved. The CDR3 extends over 12 amino acids. Between the trimmed V and J ends, which lost 4 bases and 5 bases, there was a span of 8 bases. Per the germline V gene, CDR1 is SNHLY and CDR2 is FYNNEI. The DNA of the CDR3 is TGTGCCAGCAGTGTGGCGAGGGAGACCCAGTACTTC. This gives the protein CASSVARETQYF.

This chain joins TRBV6-5 and TRBJ1-1; maybe TRBD1 (6 bases). V lost 7 bases and J lost 3, with 18 bases in between. The CDR3 length is 15 residues. Germline V lookup: CDR1 MNHEY, CDR2 SVGAGI. CDR3 region: CASKGGGLGDTEAFF. The CDR3, as DNA: TGTGCCAGCAAAGGCGGGGGGCTTGGTGACACTGAAGCTTTCTTT.

The genes are TRBV7-9 and TRBJ1-3; D unresolved. Trimming pared 5 bases from V and 4 bases from J, leaving 18 bases between. The CDR3 runs 16 residues. Germline V gene lookup returns CDR1 SEHNR and CDR2 FQNEAQ (reference sequence). This CDR3 reads CASSRSPQAQGNTIYF. The CDR3 DNA reads TGTGCCAGCAGCCGGAGCCCTCAGGCCCAGGGAAACACCATATATTTT.

The chain is built from TRBV5-6 and TRBJ2-3; D is possibly TRBD2 (6 bases). V lost 4 bases and J 5 bases, leaving 23 bases between the germline ends. The CDR3 loop spans 17 amino acids. Germline assignment: CDR1 SGHDT and CDR2 YYEEEE. The DNA for the CDR3 is TGTGCCAGCAGCACCTCTCTCCTAGCGTCGGTGCTAGATACGCAGTATTTT. Translation: CASSTSLLASVLDTQYF.

The chain recombines TRBV30 with TRBJ1-2; a weak D match, TRBD1 (6 bases). CDR1 and CDR2 from the germline V gene are GTSNPN and SVGIG (reference sequence). The length of the CDR3 is 12 residues. V was cut by 3 bases and J by 4 bases, with 9 bases left in between. The DNA of the CDR3 is TGTGCCTGGAGCGCGGACAGCTATGGCTACACCTTC. Its protein product is CAWSADSYGYTF.

This clone was found once. J is TRBJ2-1 and V is TRBV28; 7 nucleotides line up with TRBD2. Germline loops: CDR1 MDHEN, CDR2 SYDVKM. There are 14 residues in the CDR3. Trimming cost V 4 bases and J 6 bases; bases outside gene matches: 6. The CDR3 loop is CASSYLAGVNEQFF. The CDR3 nucleotides are TGTGCCAGCAGTTACCTGGCGGGAGTCAATGAGCAGTTCTTC.